These 23 T cell receptor beta chains originate from one sample sequenced in a study of PD-1 blockade in classical Hodgkin lymphoma. Generated by immunoSEQ multiplex PCR, the TCRdb table keeps only in-frame clones and is missing some. Of around 45,000 clones listed, 60% to 85% are singletons. Following autologous stem cell transplantation, relapse occurred in every patient, and exposure to brentuximab vedotin varied. The sequencing used peripheral blood mononuclear cells (PBMCs), collected at baseline. All receptors come from a human donor with classical Hodgkin lymphoma.

This clone was seen just once. This rearrangement joins TRBV9 to TRBJ2-3; D is perhaps TRBD2 (7 bases). The CDR3 totals 16 residues. V lost 0 bases and J lost 2, with 13 bases in between. Per the germline V gene, CDR1 is SGDLS and CDR2 is YYNGEE. CDR3 nucleotides: TGTGCCAGCAGCGTAGAGGGGGGGCATGTCACAGATACGCAGTATTTT. Amino acid sequence: CASSVEGGHVTDTQYF.

This clone was seen once. This rearrangement joins TRBV5-6 to TRBJ1-5; 8 nucleotides match TRBD1. CDR1 SGHDT and CDR2 YYEEEE come from the germline V gene. The CDR3 is 17 amino acids. V was pared by 4 bases and J by 0 bases, with 9 bases of the junction left unmatched. DNA for the CDR3: TGTGCCAGCAGCCGGACAGGGTCGCCCCATAGCAATCAGCCCCAGCATTTT. This codes for CASSRTGSPHSNQPQHF.

CDR3 region: CASSLTGTEAFF. CDR3 nucleotide sequence: TGTGCCAGCAGCTTAACGGGGACTGAAGCTTTCTTT. V is TRBV7-6 and J is TRBJ1-1; no clear D gene. CDR3 size: 12 residues. Germline V lookup: CDR1 SGHVS, CDR2 FNYEAQ. Trimming took 2 bases from V and 5 from J, leaving 6 bases between them.

This clone was observed a few times. V is TRBV19 and J is TRBJ1-1; possible D gene TRBD1, 6 bases. This CDR3 spans 15 amino acids. Trimming removed 3 bases at V and 2 bases at J, with 13 bases between. Germline V gene data show CDR1 as LNHDA and CDR2 as SQIVND (reference sequence). DNA for the CDR3: TGTGCCAGTAGTATTAGTGGGACACCTAACACTGAAGCTTTCTTT. It encodes CASSISGTPNTEAFF.

The table lists this clone with a few counts. CDR3 amino acids: CASSSQAVSEEQYF. DNA for the CDR3: TGTGCCAGCAGCTCGCAGGCGGTTTCGGAGGAGCAGTACTTC. The chain combines TRBV7-2 with TRBJ2-7, with D uncertain. Trimming removed 4 bases at V and 7 bases at J, with 17 bases between. Germline V gene sequence: CDR1 SGHTA, CDR2 FQGNSA. This CDR3 region has 14 residues.

This chain links TRBV10-3 with TRBJ2-1, with 14 bases fitting TRBD2. The CDR3 has 16 amino acids. The germline V gene encodes CDR1 ENHRY and CDR2 SYGVKD. Trimming at V came to 3 bases and at J to 7 bases, leaving 5 bases not matched to a gene. The CDR3 loop reads CAISDPGLAGENEQFF. CDR3 nucleotide sequence: TGTGCCATCAGTGATCCGGGACTAGCGGGGGAGAATGAGCAGTTCTTC.

The V and J genes are TRBV27 and TRBJ1-2, with unresolved D. V lost 0 bases and J lost 7, with 15 bases in between. This CDR3 is built from 15 residues. Germline loops: CDR1 MNHEY, CDR2 SMNVEV (reference sequence). In DNA form, the CDR3 reads TGTGCCAGCAGTTTATCTGAAATAGGGCTTGCTGGCTACACCTTC. This gives the protein CASSLSEIGLAGYTF.

The V gene is TRBV29-1, the J gene TRBJ1-1, with 9 bases aligning to TRBD1. The V and J ends lost 5 bases and 6 bases, in that order; junction bases with no gene match: 7. The CDR3 is 13 residues long. Germline V lookup: CDR1 SQVTM, CDR2 ANQGSEA. The CDR3 loop is CSVSPGQGAEAFF. CDR3 bases: TGCAGCGTTAGTCCGGGACAGGGCGCTGAAGCTTTCTTT. Variable domain in full (rest from reference TRBV29-1 and TRBJ1-1): SAVISQKPSRDICQRGTSLTIQCQVDSQVTMMFWYRQQPGQSLTLIATANQGSEATYESGFVIDKFPISRPNLTFSTLTVSNMSPEDSSIYLCSVSPGQGAEAFFGQGTRLTVV.

V gene TRBV27 combines with J gene TRBJ2-5; no clear D. The CDR3 has 14 residues. Trimming took 5 bases from V and 2 from J, leaving 12 bases between them. Germline CDR1 is MNHEY and CDR2 is SMNVEV (reference sequence). CDR3 coding DNA: TGTGCCAGCAGTCTAGGATATCAACAAGAGACCCAGTACTTC. Translated, it gives CASSLGYQQETQYF.

The chain links TRBV11-3 to TRBJ2-5; 7 nucleotides match TRBD1. Trimming at V came to 6 bases and at J to 4 bases, leaving 2 bases not matched to a gene. The germline CDR1 and CDR2 sequences are SGHNT and YENEEA. This CDR3 has 12 amino acids. The DNA of the CDR3 is TGTGCCAGCAGTTACAGGGGAGAGACCCAGTACTTC. Amino acid sequence: CASSYRGETQYF. Full variable domain (remainder filled in from reference TRBV11-3 and TRBJ2-5): EAGVVQSPRYKIIEKKQPVAFWCNPISGHNTLYWYLQNLGQGPELLIRYENEEAVDDSQLPKDRFSAERLKGVDSTLKIQPAELGDSAVYLCASSYRGETQYFGPGTRLLVL.

The chain couples TRBV18 to TRBJ2-1; 9 bases agree with TRBD2. V shed 3 bases and J 4 bases; nucleotides not matched to a gene: 10. Germline V gene sequence: CDR1 KGHSH, CDR2 LQKENI. This CDR3 is 17 amino acids long. The CDR3: CASSPQGAGGDYNEQFF. CDR3 sequence (DNA): TGTGCCAGCTCACCGCAGGGAGCGGGGGGCGATTACAATGAGCAGTTCTTC.

This clone appeared once. The chain uses TRBV29-1 and TRBJ2-7, with D perhaps TRBD2 (6 bases). The CDR3 has 12 residues. Germline V gives CDR1 SQVTM, CDR2 ANQGSEA. V was pared by 4 bases and J by 3 bases, with 10 bases between. This chain's CDR3 is CSVAGVLYEQYF. Written as DNA, the CDR3 is TGCAGCGTTGCGGGGGTCCTCTACGAGCAGTACTTC.

The V and J genes are TRBV6-5 and TRBJ2-3, with D perhaps matching TRBD2 (6 bases). Germline CDR1 MNHEY, CDR2 SVGAGI. V lost 0 bases, J lost 1 base, and 8 bases lay in between. This CDR3 has 15 amino acids. In DNA form, the CDR3 reads TGTGCCAGCAGTTACTCGGGCGGGGGCACAGATACGCAGTATTTT. This gives the protein CASSYSGGGTDTQYF.

The J gene is TRBJ2-7, the V gene TRBV28, with 8 nucleotides matching TRBD1. Germline values: CDR1 MDHEN, CDR2 SYDVKM. The CDR3 sequence is 13 residues long. The ends lost 2 bases at V and 6 bases at J; junction bases unmatched: 3. The CDR3 here is CASSLAQGGEQYF. The CDR3 DNA reads as TGTGCCAGCAGTTTAGCACAGGGGGGCGAGCAGTACTTC.

CDR3 DNA: TGTGCCAGTTGGGCCGGGAGGTACAATGAGCAGTTCTTC. As protein: CASWAGRYNEQFF. This chain uses TRBV19 with TRBJ2-1; 7 positions match TRBD2. Germline lookup yields CDR1 LNHDA and CDR2 SQIVND (reference sequence). This CDR3 is 13 amino acids long. V was clipped by 8 bases and J by 4 bases; unmatched bases: 5.

This chain connects TRBV6-5 to TRBJ1-1; 11 bases are a match to TRBD1. Germline assignment: CDR1 MNHEY and CDR2 SVGAGI. V dropped 2 bases and J dropped 6; count of bases not matched to a gene: 5. The CDR3 sequence is 15 residues long. The CDR3 sequence is CASSYQGQGVAEAFF. The CDR3 nucleotides are TGTGCCAGCAGTTACCAGGGACAGGGGGTCGCTGAAGCTTTCTTT.

The chain employs TRBV9 and TRBJ1-1; D gene ambiguous. This CDR3 comprises 15 residues. Germline CDR1 SGDLS, CDR2 YYNGEE. V was pared by 2 bases and J by 0 bases, with 11 bases between. The CDR3 region is CASSVNKALNTEAFF. CDR3 DNA sequence: TGTGCCAGCAGCGTGAACAAGGCCTTGAACACTGAAGCTTTCTTT. The whole variable domain, remainder taken from reference TRBV9 and TRBJ1-1, is DSGVTQTPKHLITATGQRVTLRCSPRSGDLSVYWYQQSLDQGLQFLIQYYNGEERAKGNILERFSAQQFPDLHSELNLSSLELGDSALYFCASSVNKALNTEAFFGQGTRLTVV.

This clone was seen a few times. CDR3: CASSLAPNTEAFF. As DNA, the CDR3 is TGTGCCAGCAGCTTAGCGCCAAACACTGAAGCTTTCTTT. The chain carries TRBV7-6 and TRBJ1-1; D is undetermined. CDR1 is SGHVS and CDR2 is FNYEAQ in the germline V gene. V lost 0 bases, J lost 2 bases, and 4 bases lay in between. The CDR3 is made up of 13 amino acids.

The chain employs TRBV7-9 and TRBJ1-1, with D perhaps matching TRBD1 (5 bases). The V end was cut by 6 bases, the J end by 3 bases, with 14 bases between. Germline V lookup: CDR1 SEHNR, CDR2 FQNEAQ (reference sequence). This CDR3 region has 14 residues. The DNA for the CDR3 is TGTGCCAGCAGTTCGGGGCACCCGGACACTGAAGCTTTCTTT. Its protein is CASSSGHPDTEAFF.

The sample holds a few counts of this clone. The chain links TRBV4-1 to TRBJ2-7; perhaps TRBD1 as D (6 bases). V dropped 0 bases and J dropped 3 bases, with 12 bases sitting between them. There are 15 residues in the CDR3. Germline lookup yields CDR1 MGHRA and CDR2 YSYEKL. The CDR3, as DNA: TGCGCCAGCAGCCAAGATAGGGGACAAAACTACGAGCAGTACTTC. Translation: CASSQDRGQNYEQYF.

The chain is built from TRBV7-9 and TRBJ2-7, with D uncertain. In germline, CDR1 is SEHNR, CDR2 FQNEAQ (reference sequence). Between the trimmed V and J ends, which lost 0 bases and 5 bases, there was a span of 11 bases. This CDR3 has 14 residues. CDR3 sequence (DNA): TGTGCCAGCAGCTTAGCCTCCGAATGGGACGAGCAGTACTTC. This gives the protein CASSLASEWDEQYF.

As concerns this clone: At one of its ends the junction is not consistent with the germline gene, which may arise from a read error. V and J are TRBV7-7 and TRBJ2-1, with 11 bases identical to TRBD2. The CDR3 spans 21 residues. Germline assignment: CDR1 SSHAT and CDR2 FNYEAQ (reference sequence). The CDR3 loop reads CASSLASPGLAAPNSYNEQFF. For the CDR3, the DNA is TGTGCTAGCAGCTTAGCGTCCCCGGGACTAGCGGCACCCAACTCCTACAATGAGCAGTTCTTC.

The genes are TRBV7-2 and TRBJ2-3, with a possible D match to TRBD1 (5 bases). The CDR3 sequence is 14 residues long. V shed 5 bases and J shed 1 base, with 10 bases lying between them. CDR1 and CDR2 from the germline V gene are SGHTA and FQGNSA. The CDR3 nucleotides read TGTGCCAGCAGCCTTGTAGGGGGCACAGATACGCAGTATTTT. Translation: CASSLVGGTDTQYF.